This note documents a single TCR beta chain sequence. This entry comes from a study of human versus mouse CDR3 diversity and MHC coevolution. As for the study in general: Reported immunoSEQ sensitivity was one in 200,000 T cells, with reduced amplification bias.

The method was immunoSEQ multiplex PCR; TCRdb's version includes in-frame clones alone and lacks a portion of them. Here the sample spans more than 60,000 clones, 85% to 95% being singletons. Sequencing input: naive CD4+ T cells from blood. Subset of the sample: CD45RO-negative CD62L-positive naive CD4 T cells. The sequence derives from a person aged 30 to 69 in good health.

The CDR3 spells CASSQLLLGGYGYTF. CDR3 nucleotide sequence: TGTGCCAGCAGCCAGCTACTACTAGGGGGCTATGGCTACACCTTC. The rearrangement joins TRBV6-4 to TRBJ1-2; tentatively, D is TRBD1 (6 bases). Germline V gives CDR1 MRHNA, CDR2 SNTAGT. The CDR3 length is 15 residues. V was trimmed by 6 bases and J by 4 bases, leaving 18 bases between them.